Given below is one T cell receptor (beta chain) in context. Its matching antigen is unknown. Using its own MiXCR run on the 5' RACE reads, TCRdb lists one record per CDR3 protein. The profile shows roughly 40,000 distinct CDR3 sequences, roughly 7.1% of them singletons. The sample originates from a study of spatial heterogeneity in lung cancer. The overall study: Raw reads showed each unique TCR and UMI combination turning up more than ten times on average. General observations from the study: There were more appearances of ubiquitous expanded tumor TCRs in blood at resection than at follow-up.

The CDR3 runs 15 residues. Germline V gene data show CDR1 as MNHEY and CDR2 as SVGAGI. The V gene lost 4 bases and the J gene lost 2 bases, with 15 bases spanning the gap. The sample's time point: sample taken at primary tumor resection. Unsorted whole RNA samples from tumor, nontumor lung or frozen PBMC were sequenced. Donors were 72 untreated early-stage non-small cell lung cancer patients. V is TRBV6-5 and J is TRBJ2-7, with D possibly being TRBD1 (6 bases). This receptor was taken from a female donor with early-stage non-small cell lung cancer. Sequencing was performed on PBMCs, taken at surgery. Written as DNA, the CDR3 is TGTGCCAGCAGTTCCGAGGGGGTCGGAACCTACGAGCAGTACTTC. This translates into CASSSEGVGTYEQYF.